The T cell receptor (beta chain) described here comes from a study of regulatory T cells in long-lasting Graves disease (dated by TCRdb to the early 2020s). Regarding the research as a whole: Persistent Graves' disease meant more than 5 years of antithyroid drug treatment with TSH receptor autoantibodies that stayed positive. On average, persistent Graves' disease patients in the clinical cohort had been on antithyroid drugs for approximately ten years. The study was registered as a clinical trial and conducted in China. A total of around 35 samples underwent TCR sequencing, from about 13 patients with persistent Graves' disease and some 20 patients with newly diagnosed Graves' disease. Persistent Graves' disease patients were compared with newly diagnosed Graves' disease patients by peripheral blood TCR sequencing and RNA sequencing. Paper-wide results and their limitations: Because the primary lesion, thyroid tissue, could not be accessed, the study looked at peripheral blood alone. Patients with persistent disease shared more public clonotypes (approximately 2,500) than newly diagnosed patients did (more than 900). The small sample size was acknowledged by the authors as a limitation that may reduce accuracy. Sequencing and analysis were restricted to the TCR beta chain. Persistent Graves' disease patients showed lower TCR Shannon entropy and fewer highly expanded clones than newly diagnosed patients, suggesting clonal expansion.

The library came from multiplex PCR. Sequencing relied on an Illumina HiSeq 4000. CDR3 regions were amplified by Arm-PCR with iRepertoire HTBI primers to construct TCR beta libraries. Before sequencing, the PCR products underwent gel purification. The source study handled its data this way. Gene usage analysis of CDR3 amino acid clonotypes used the approximately 62 TRBV and about 13 TRBJ segments found across samples. Filtered high-quality paired reads were merged into contigs using COPE and FqMerger. BLAST was used to align contigs to IMGT TRBV, TRBD and TRBJ reference genes, with CDR3 defined following IMGT. Any clonotype with a frequency above 0.1% was classified as a highly expanded clone. Shannon entropy served as the measure of repertoire diversity, while the Gini coefficient captured V-J evenness. A clonotype found in more than one individual was treated as public. TCRdb reran the public reads through fastp at Q25 and MiXCR, keeping productive beta chains. A single entry per CDR3 protein holds the most common genes and DNA from its merged rows. The V and J calls reflect TCRdb's pipeline rather than the authors' work. Recorded for this sample are around 450,000 distinct CDR3 sequences; around a fifth of them occurred a single time. The ten most abundant clones make up around 7% of the sample.

This clonotype was seen ten or more times. What this receptor recognizes is not known. Base qualities are not recorded, but no much larger clone differs from it by a single base. In the paper's terms, the time point label means: persistent/refractory GD, antithyroid drugs over 5 years with positive TRAb. For both TCR sequencing and RNA sequencing, RNA was extracted from PBMCs in TRIzol. Graves' disease was diagnosed according to American Thyroid Association guidelines. Recruitment of patients was carried out at an endocrinology department in Xi'an, China. Each patient gave about 10 milliliters of peripheral blood, collected in an EDTA anticoagulant tube. PBMCs were isolated by Ficoll Paque Plus density gradient separation without further T cell sorting. An Agilent 2100 Bioanalyzer and agarose gel were used to check RNA quality, while a NanoDrop 2000 measured RNA concentration. The sequence was collected from a female donor with Graves disease. The source was peripheral blood mononuclear cells (PBMCs), collected when the disease was refractory, from a patient treated with antithyroid drugs.

In nucleotides, the sequence is TGCGCCAGCAGCGAGGACGGATTTAGCAATCAGCCCCAGCATTTT. It codes for CASSEDGFSNQPQHF. Recombination connected TRBV5-1 to TRBJ1-5; confidence is insufficient to name the D gene. The CDR3 contains 15 residues, cysteine and phenylalanine counted. Solely the CDR3 DNA is kept, with 45 bases framed from the first base. The V end loses 4 bases and the J end loses 0 bases, and a stretch of 11 bases separates them. From a lookup of the germline V gene, CDR1 and CDR2 are SGHRS and YFSETQ.